Here is one T cell receptor (beta chain) with its context. What it recognizes is unknown. The data were taken from a study of T cell responses to AZD1222 COVID-19 vaccine. Sequenced by immunoSEQ multiplex PCR; TCRdb stores in-frame clones only, minus some. The top ten clones hold about 6% of a sample with 100,000 to 150,000 clones, approximately 88% of them seen once. V was cut by 5 bases and J by 7 bases, with 13 bases left in between. Germline CDR1 reads SGHRS; CDR2 reads YFSETQ. The CDR3 spans 12 residues. The study, taken as a whole, reports: Vaccine-related CD4 TCRs covered spike, predominating at 160-218 and 743-854. In all cases, repertoires were sampled only after the peak T cell response.

This receptor was identified in an adult in good health. This specimen consisted of peripheral blood, obtained on day 0 of AZD1222 vaccination. The chain joins TRBV5-1 to TRBJ2-7; D perhaps matches TRBD1 (5 bases). The CDR3 DNA sequence: TGCGCCAGCAGGTCAGGGTCTCGGGAGCAGTACTTC. This encodes CASRSGSREQYF.